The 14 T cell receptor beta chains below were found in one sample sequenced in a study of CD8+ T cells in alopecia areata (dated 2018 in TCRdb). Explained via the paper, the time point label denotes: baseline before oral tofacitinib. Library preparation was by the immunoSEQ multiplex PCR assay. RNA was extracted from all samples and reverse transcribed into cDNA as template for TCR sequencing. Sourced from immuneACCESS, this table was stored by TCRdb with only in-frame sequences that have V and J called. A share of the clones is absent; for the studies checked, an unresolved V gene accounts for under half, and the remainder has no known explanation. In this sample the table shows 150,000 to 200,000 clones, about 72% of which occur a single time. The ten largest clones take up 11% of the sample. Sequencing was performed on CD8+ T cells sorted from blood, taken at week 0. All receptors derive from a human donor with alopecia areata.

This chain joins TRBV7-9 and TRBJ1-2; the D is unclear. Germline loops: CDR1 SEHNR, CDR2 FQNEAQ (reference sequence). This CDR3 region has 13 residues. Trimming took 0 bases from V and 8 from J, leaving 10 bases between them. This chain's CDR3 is CASSLAHVWGYTF. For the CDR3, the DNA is TGTGCCAGCAGCTTAGCGCACGTATGGGGCTACACCTTC.

CDR3 protein: CASSEQGKTEAFF. As DNA, the CDR3 is TGTGCCAGCAGTGAACAGGGAAAAACTGAAGCTTTCTTT. The chain is built from TRBV25-1 and TRBJ1-1, with a weak D call TRBD1 (5 bases). The CDR3 consists of 13 residues. Between the trimmed V and J ends, which lost 2 bases and 5 bases, there was a span of 9 bases. Per germline, CDR1 MGHDK and CDR2 SYGVNS.

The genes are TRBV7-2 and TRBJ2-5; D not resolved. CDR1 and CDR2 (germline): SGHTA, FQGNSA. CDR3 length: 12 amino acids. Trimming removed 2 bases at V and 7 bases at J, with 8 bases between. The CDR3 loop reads CASSLSRGTQYF. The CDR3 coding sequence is TGTGCCAGCAGCTTAAGTAGAGGGACCCAGTACTTC.

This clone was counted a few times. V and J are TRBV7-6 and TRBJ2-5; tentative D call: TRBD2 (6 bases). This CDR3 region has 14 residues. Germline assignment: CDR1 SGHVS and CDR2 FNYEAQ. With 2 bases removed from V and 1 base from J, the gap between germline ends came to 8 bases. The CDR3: CASSLLGGQETQYF. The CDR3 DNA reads TGTGCCAGCAGCTTATTGGGGGGCCAAGAGACCCAGTACTTC.

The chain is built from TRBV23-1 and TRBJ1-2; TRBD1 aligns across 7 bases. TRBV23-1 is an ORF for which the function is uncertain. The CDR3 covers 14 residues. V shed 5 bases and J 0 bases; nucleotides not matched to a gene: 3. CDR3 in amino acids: CASSVGTANYGYTF. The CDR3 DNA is TGCGCCAGCAGTGTTGGGACAGCTAACTATGGCTACACCTTC.

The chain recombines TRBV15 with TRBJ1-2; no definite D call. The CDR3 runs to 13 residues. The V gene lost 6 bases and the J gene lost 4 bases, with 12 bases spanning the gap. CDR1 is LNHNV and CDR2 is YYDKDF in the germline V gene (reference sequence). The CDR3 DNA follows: TGTGCCACCAGTAGATCTGACTCCTATGGCTACACCTTC. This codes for CATSRSDSYGYTF.

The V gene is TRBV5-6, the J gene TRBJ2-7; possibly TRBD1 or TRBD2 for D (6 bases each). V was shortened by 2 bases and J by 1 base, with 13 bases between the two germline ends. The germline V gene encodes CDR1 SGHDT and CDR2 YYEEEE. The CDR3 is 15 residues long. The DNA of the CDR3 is TGTGCCAGCAGCTTCGGGGGCACGGCTTCCTACGAGCAGTACTTC. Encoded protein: CASSFGGTASYEQYF. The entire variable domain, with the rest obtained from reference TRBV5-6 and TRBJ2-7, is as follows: DAGVTQSPTHLIKTRGQQVTLRCSPKSGHDTVSWYQQALGQGPQFIFQYYEEEERQRGNFPDRFSGHQFPNYSSELNVNALLLGDSALYLCASSFGGTASYEQYFGPGTRLTVT.

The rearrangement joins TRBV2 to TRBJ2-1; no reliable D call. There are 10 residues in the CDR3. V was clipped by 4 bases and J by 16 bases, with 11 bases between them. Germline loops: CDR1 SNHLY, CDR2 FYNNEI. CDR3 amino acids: CASSVTLIFF. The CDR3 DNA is TGTGCCAGCAGTGTAACCTTAATTTTCTTC. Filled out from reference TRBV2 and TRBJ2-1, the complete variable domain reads EPEVTQTPSHQVTQMGQEVILRCVPISNHLYFYWYRQILGQKVEFLVSFYNNEISEKSEIFDDQFSVERPDGSNFTLKIRSTKLEDSAMYFCASSVTLIFFGPGTRLTVL.

This CDR3 reads CASQGLDSPLHF. The CDR3 DNA sequence: TGTGCCTCACAGGGGTTGGATTCACCCCTCCACTTT. J is TRBJ1-6 and V is TRBV30, with 7 bases matching TRBD1. Germline-derived CDR1 and CDR2 are GTSNPN and SVGIG (reference sequence). This CDR3 contains 12 residues. With V trimmed by 7 bases and J by 8 bases, 5 bases remained unmatched.

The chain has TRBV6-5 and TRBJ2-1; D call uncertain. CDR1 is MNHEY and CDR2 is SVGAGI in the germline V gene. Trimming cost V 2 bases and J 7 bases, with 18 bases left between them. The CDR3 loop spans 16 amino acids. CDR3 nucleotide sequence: TGTGCCAGCAGTTACCATGGGGTATGGAGTGGAAATGAGCAGTTCTTC. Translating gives CASSYHGVWSGNEQFF.

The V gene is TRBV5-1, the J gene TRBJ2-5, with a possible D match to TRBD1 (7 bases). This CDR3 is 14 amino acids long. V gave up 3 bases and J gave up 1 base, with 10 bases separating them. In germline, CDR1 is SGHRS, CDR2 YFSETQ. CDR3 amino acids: CASSWGDSQETQYF. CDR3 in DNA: TGCGCCAGCAGCTGGGGGGACAGCCAAGAGACCCAGTACTTC.

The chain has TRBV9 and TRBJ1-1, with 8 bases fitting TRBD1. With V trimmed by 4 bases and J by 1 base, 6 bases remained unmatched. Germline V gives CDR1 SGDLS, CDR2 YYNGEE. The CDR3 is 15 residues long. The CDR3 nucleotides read TGTGCCAGCAGCCCCGGGGGGACAGGGAACACTGAAGCTTTCTTT. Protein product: CASSPGGTGNTEAFF.

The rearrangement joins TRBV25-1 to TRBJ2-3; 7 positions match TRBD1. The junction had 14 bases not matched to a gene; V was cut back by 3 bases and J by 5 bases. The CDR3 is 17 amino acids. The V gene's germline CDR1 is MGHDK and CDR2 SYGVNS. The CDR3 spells CASSDSGTEVHRDTQYF. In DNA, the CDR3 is TGTGCCAGCAGTGACTCCGGGACAGAGGTGCATAGAGATACGCAGTATTTT.

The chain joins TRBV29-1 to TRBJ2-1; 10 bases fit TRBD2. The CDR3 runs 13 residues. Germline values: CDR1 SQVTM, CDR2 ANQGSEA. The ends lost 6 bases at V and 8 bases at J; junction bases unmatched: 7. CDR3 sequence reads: CSVKLAGYYEQFF. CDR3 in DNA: TGCAGCGTCAAACTAGCGGGGTATTATGAGCAGTTCTTC.